This note documents a single T cell receptor beta chain sequence. The germline gives CDR1 KGHSH, CDR2 LQKENI. CDR3 length: 18 residues. The V gene end was trimmed by 3 bases and the J gene end by 6 bases; junction bases not matched to a gene: 13. Sequenced by immunoSEQ multiplex PCR; TCRdb stores in-frame clones only, minus some. The table has tens of thousands of clones, 80% to 90% seen once. These data belong to a study of blood T cell repertoires in COVID-19. Study as a whole: Acute and convalescent COVID-19 samples came from the United States, Italy and Spain. T cells, B-cell-depleted T cells, or PBMCs provided the cDNA or gDNA that served as material.

The sequencing sample was made of peripheral blood. The chain couples TRBV18 to TRBJ2-2, with 10 bases fitting TRBD2. This receptor was obtained from a man aged 60 to 69 with acute or convalescent COVID-19. The CDR3, as DNA: TGTGCCAGCTCACCTTCGACCCCCTCAGCGGGGGGGCCCGGGGAGCTGTTTTTT. Translating it yields CASSPSTPSAGGPGELFF.